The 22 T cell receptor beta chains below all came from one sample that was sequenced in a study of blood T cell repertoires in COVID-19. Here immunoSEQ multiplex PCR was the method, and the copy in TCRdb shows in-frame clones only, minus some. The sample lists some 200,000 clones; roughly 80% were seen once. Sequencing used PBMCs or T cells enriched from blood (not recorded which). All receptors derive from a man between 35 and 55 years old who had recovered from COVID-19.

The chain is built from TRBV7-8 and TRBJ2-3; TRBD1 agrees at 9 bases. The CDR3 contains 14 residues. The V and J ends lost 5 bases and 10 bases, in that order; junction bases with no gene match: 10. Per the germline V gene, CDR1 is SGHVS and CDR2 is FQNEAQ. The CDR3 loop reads CASSHEQGARAQYF. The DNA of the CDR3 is TGTGCCAGCAGCCATGAACAGGGGGCGAGGGCGCAGTATTTT.

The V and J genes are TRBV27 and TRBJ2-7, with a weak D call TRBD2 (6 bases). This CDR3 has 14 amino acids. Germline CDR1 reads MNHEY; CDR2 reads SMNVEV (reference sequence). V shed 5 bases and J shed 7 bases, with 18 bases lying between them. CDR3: CASSPARVAGEQYF. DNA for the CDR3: TGTGCCAGCAGTCCTGCCCGGGTTGCGGGAGAGCAGTACTTC.

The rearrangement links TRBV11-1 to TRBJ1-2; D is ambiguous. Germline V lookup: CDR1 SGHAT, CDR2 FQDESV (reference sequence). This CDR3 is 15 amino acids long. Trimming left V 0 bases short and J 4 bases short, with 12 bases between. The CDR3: CASSLAGVSGYGYTF. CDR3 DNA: TGTGCCAGCAGCTTAGCCGGGGTGTCGGGCTATGGCTACACCTTC.

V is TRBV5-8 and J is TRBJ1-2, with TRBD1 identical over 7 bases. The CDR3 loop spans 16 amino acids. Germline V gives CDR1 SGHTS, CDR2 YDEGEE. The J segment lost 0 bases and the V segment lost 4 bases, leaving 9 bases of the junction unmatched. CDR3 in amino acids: CASSLWGQPANYGYTF. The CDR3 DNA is TGTGCCAGCAGCCTATGGGGACAGCCTGCTAACTATGGCTACACCTTC.

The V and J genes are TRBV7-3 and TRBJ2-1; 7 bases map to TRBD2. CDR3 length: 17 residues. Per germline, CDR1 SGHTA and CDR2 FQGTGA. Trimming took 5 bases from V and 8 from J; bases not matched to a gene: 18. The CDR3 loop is CASSPPGLGGSLHEQFF. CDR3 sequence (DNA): TGTGCCAGCAGCCCCCCCGGCCTAGGCGGGAGTCTCCATGAGCAGTTCTTC.

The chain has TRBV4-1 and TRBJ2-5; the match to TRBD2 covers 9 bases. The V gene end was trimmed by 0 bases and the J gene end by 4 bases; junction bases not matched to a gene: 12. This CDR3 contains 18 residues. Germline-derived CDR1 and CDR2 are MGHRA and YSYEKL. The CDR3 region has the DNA TGCGCCAGCAGCCAAGATCTAAGGGTAGCGGGAGTCGGAGAGACCCAGTACTTC. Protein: CASSQDLRVAGVGETQYF.

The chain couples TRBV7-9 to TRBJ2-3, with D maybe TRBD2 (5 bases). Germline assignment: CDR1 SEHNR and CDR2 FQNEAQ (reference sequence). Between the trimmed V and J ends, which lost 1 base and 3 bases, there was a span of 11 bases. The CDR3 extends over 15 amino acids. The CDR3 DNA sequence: TGTGCCAGCAGCTTAGGAGGGTTGAGGACAGATACGCAGTATTTT. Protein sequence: CASSLGGLRTDTQYF.

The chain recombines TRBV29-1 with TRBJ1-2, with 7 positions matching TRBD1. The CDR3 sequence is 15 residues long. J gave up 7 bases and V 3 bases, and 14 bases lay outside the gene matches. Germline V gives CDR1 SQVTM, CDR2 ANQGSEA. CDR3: CSVDPQGSGRFGYTF. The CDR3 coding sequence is TGCAGCGTTGACCCACAGGGGAGTGGTCGTTTTGGCTACACCTTC.

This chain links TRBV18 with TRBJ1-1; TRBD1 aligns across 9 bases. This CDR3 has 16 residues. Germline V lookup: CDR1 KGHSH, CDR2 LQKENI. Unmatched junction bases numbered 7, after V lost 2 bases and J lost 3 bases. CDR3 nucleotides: TGTGCCAGCTCACCAGGGACAGGGACTTATCACACTGAAGCTTTCTTT. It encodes CASSPGTGTYHTEAFF.

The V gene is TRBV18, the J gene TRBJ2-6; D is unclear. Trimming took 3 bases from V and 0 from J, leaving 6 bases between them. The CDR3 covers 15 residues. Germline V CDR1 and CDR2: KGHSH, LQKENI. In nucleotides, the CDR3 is TGTGCCAGCTCACCGTCCCTCTCTGGGGCCAACGTCCTGACTTTC. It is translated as CASSPSLSGANVLTF. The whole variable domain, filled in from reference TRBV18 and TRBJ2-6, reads NAGVMQNPRHLVRRRGQEARLRCSPMKGHSHVYWYRQLPEEGLKFMVYLQKENIIDESGMPKERFSAEFPKEGPSILRIQQVVRGDSAAYFCASSPSLSGANVLTFGAGSRLTVL.

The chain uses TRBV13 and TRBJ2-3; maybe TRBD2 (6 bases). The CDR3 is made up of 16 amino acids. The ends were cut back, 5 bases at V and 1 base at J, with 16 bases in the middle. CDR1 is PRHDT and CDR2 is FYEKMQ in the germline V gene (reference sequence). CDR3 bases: TGTGCCAGCAGCCTCAACGGAGGGCCGGGCACAGATACGCAGTATTTT. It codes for CASSLNGGPGTDTQYF.

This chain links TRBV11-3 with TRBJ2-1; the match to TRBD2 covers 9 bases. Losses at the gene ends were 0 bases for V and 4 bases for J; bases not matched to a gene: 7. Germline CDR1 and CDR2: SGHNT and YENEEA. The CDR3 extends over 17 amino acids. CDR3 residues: CASSLDKASGTYNEQFF. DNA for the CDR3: TGTGCCAGCAGCTTAGATAAGGCTAGCGGGACTTACAATGAGCAGTTCTTC.

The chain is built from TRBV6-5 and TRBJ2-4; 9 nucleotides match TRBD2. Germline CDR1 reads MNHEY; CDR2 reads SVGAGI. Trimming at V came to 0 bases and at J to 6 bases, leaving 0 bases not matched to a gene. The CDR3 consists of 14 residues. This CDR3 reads CASSYSSGGNIQYF. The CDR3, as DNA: TGTGCCAGCAGTTACTCTAGCGGGGGAAACATTCAGTACTTC.

In nucleotides, the CDR3 is TGTGCCAGCAGTCGGACAGGGGGCTTAAACACTGAAGCTTTCTTT. Translation: CASSRTGGLNTEAFF. The chain combines TRBV6-5 with TRBJ1-1; 11 bases align to TRBD1. Trimming at V came to 5 bases and at J to 2 bases, leaving 4 bases not matched to a gene. Per germline, CDR1 MNHEY and CDR2 SVGAGI. CDR3 size: 15 residues.

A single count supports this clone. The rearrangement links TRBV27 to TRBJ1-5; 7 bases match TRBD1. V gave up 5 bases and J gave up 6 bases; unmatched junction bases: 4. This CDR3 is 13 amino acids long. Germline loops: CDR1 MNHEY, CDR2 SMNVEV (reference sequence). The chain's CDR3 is CASSPPGGQPQHF. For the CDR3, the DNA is TGTGCCAGCAGTCCTCCAGGGGGTCAGCCCCAGCATTTT.

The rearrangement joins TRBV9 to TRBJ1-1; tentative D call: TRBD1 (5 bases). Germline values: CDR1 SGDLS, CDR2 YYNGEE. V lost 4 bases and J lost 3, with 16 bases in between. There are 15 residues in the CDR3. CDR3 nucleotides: TGTGCCAGCAGCACAACACCCACGGGGGACACTGAAGCTTTCTTT. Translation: CASSTTPTGDTEAFF. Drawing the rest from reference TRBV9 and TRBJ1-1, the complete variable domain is DSGVTQTPKHLITATGQRVTLRCSPRSGDLSVYWYQQSLDQGLQFLIQYYNGEERAKGNILERFSAQQFPDLHSELNLSSLELGDSALYFCASSTTPTGDTEAFFGQGTRLTVV.

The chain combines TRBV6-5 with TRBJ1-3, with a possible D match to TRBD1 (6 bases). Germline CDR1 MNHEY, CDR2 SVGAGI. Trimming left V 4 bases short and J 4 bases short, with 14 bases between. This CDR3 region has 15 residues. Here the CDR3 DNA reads TGTGCCAGCAGTTTCGCACAGGGATTCGGAAACACCATATATTTT. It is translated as CASSFAQGFGNTIYF.

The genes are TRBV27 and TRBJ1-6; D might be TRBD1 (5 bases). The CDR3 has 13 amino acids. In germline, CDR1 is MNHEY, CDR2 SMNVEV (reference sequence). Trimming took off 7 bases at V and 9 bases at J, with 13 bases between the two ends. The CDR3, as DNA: TGTGCCAGCAAATACAGGCTGGCTTCACCCCTCCACTTT. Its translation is CASKYRLASPLHF.

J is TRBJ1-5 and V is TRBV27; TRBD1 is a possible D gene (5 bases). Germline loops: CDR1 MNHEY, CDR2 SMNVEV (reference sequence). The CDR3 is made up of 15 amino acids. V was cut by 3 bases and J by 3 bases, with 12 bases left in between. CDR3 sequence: CASSFGRGFNQPQHF. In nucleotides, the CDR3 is TGTGCCAGCAGTTTTGGTAGGGGATTCAATCAGCCCCAGCATTTT.

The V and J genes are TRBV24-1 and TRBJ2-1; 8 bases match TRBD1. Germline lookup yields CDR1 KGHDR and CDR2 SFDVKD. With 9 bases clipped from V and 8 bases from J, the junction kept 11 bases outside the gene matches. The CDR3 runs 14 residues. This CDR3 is CATAPGQEGYEQFF. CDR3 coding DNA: TGTGCCACCGCCCCGGGACAGGAAGGGTATGAGCAGTTCTTC.

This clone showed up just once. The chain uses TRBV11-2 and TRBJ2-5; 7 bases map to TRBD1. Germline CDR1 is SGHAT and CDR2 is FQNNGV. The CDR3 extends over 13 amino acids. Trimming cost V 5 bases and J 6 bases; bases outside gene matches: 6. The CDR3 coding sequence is TGTGCCAGCAGCCCCGACAGGGAGAAGACCCAGTACTTC. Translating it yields CASSPDREKTQYF.

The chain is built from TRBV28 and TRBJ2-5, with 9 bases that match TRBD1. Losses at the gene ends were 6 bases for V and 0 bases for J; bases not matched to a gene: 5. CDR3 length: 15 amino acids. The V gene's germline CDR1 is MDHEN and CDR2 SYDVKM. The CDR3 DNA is TGTGCCAGCAGCCCGGGACAGGGTGACCAAGAGACCCAGTACTTC. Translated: CASSPGQGDQETQYF. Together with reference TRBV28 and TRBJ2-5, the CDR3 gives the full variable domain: DVKVTQSSRYLVKRTGEKVFLECVQDMDHENMFWYRQDPGLGLRLIYFSYDVKMKEKGDIPEGYSVSREKKERFSLILESASTNQTSMYLCASSPGQGDQETQYFGPGTRLLVL.